This T cell receptor (beta chain) was recorded in a study of beta chain features in type 1 diabetes. Study overall: Researchers looked at some 99 million sorted cells across all samples. General study points: Within each of all four CD4+ subsets, Type 1 diabetes patients had TCRB CDR3s that were moderately but significantly shorter.

The CDR3 sequence is 12 residues long. Germline lookup yields CDR1 MNHNY and CDR2 SVGAGI (reference sequence). The V gene lost 0 bases and the J gene lost 4 bases, with 4 bases spanning the gap. Every bit of the isolated RNA underwent reverse transcription, so sequencing read expressed TCRB transcripts. Naive, central memory and regulatory T cell samples averaged roughly 3.8 million reads. Clones were read by immunoSEQ multiplex PCR, and TCRdb kept only the in-frame ones, dropping some. This table holds 41,000 or so clones, approximately 62% found once. As concerns this clone: Its antigen is unknown.

The receptor's source is a man younger than 45 with type 1 diabetes. Some clones in this sample may be carry-over from other donors' samples. This chain joins TRBV6-6 and TRBJ2-7; unclear D gene. The sample was Tregs from blood. DNA of the CDR3: TGTGCCAGCAGTTACTCACGGTACGAGCAGTACTTC. Protein product: CASSYSRYEQYF.